This passage covers 7 T cell receptor beta chains from one sample sequenced in a study of T cells in Graves' hyperthyroidism and ophthalmopathy. It was RNA transcripts that yielded the amplified TCR beta CDR3 regions. With the HTBI primer set, the TCR CDR3 went through a first round of RT-PCR. One entry per CDR3 protein, called by TCRdb with MiXCR from the multiplex PCR reads. Among about 690,000 distinct CDR3 sequences, 17% were seen once, and the ten largest hold about 16%. Sequencing was carried out using blood. Receptor source: a man in his forties or fifties with Graves' hyperthyroidism.

Many counts were recorded for this clonotype. The J gene is TRBJ2-3, the V gene TRBV28, with D unresolved. The V end was cut by 4 bases, the J end by 5 bases, with 13 bases between. The CDR3 is made up of 14 amino acids. In germline, CDR1 is MDHEN, CDR2 SYDVKM. CDR3 sequence reads: CASSSVVRIDTQYF. The CDR3, as DNA: TGTGCCAGCAGTTCAGTTGTCAGGATAGATACGCAGTATTTT.

This clonotype was seen repeatedly, ten times or more. The rearrangement links TRBV28 to TRBJ1-5; 9 bases line up with TRBD1. Losses at the gene ends were 11 bases for V and 6 bases for J; bases not matched to a gene: 5. The CDR3 spans 12 residues. Germline V gene lookup returns CDR1 MDHEN and CDR2 SYDVKM. The CDR3 nucleotides read TGTGCCTGCGGACAGGGGACTCAGCCCCAGCATTTT. This sequence encodes CACGQGTQPQHF.

The rearrangement uses TRBV10-3 and TRBJ2-2, with 12 positions matching TRBD2. Germline CDR1 ENHRY, CDR2 SYGVKD. This CDR3 region has 16 residues. V shed 7 bases and J 1 base; nucleotides not matched to a gene: 4. DNA for the CDR3: TGTGCCATCAATCCGACTAGCGGGGGGAACACCGGGGAGCTGTTTTTT. It is translated as CAINPTSGGNTGELFF.

Ten or more counts support this clonotype. The V call is TRBV28, the J call TRBJ1-5; D not resolved. CDR3 size: 15 residues. Trimming took off 5 bases at V and 7 bases at J, with 18 bases between the two ends. Germline V gene lookup returns CDR1 MDHEN and CDR2 SYDVKM. The CDR3 loop is CASSAPIGNGQPQHF. In DNA form, the CDR3 reads TGTGCCAGCAGTGCACCTATAGGGAACGGCCAGCCCCAGCATTTT.

This clonotype was found many times. The V gene is TRBV20-1, the J gene TRBJ1-1, with D unclear. This CDR3 spans 14 amino acids. The V gene's germline CDR1 is DFQATT and CDR2 SNEGSKA (reference sequence). V was cut by 2 bases and J by 0 bases, with 10 bases left in between. The chain's CDR3 is CSARIGNMNTEAFF. CDR3 nucleotides: TGCAGTGCTAGAATAGGGAATATGAACACTGAAGCTTTCTTT.

This clonotype has at least ten counts. The chain joins TRBV6-6 to TRBJ1-1; D not resolved. This CDR3 has 14 residues. Germline V gene sequence: CDR1 MNHNY, CDR2 SVGAGI (reference sequence). Trimming pared 2 bases from V and 4 bases from J, leaving 11 bases between. CDR3 bases: TGTGCCAGCAGTTACCGGGCAGAATCCACTGAAGCTTTCTTT. Translation gives CASSYRAESTEAFF.

This clonotype appeared a few times. This rearrangement joins TRBV29-1 to TRBJ2-7; possibly TRBD2 for D (6 bases). The length of the CDR3 is 13 residues. Germline loops: CDR1 SQVTM, CDR2 ANQGSEA. The ends were cut back, 1 base at V and 6 bases at J, with 13 bases in the middle. The CDR3 loop reads CSVEAGNGGEQYF. The CDR3 nucleotides are TGCAGCGTTGAAGCGGGTAACGGGGGCGAGCAGTACTTC.